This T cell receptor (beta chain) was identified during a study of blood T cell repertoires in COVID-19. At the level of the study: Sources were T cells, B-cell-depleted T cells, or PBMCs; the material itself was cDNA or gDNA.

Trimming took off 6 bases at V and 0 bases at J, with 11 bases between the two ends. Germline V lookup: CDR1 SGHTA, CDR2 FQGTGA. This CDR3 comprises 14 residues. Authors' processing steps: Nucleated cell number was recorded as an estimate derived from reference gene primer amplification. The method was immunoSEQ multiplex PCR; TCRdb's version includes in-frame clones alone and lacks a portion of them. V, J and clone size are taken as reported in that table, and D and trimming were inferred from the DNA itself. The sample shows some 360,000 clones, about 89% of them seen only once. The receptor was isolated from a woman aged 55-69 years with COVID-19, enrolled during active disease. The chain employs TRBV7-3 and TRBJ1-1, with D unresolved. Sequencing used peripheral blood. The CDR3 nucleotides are TGTGCCAGCAGTCAAACAGATATGAACACTGAAGCTTTCTTT. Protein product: CASSQTDMNTEAFF.